This entry lists 27 T cell receptor beta chains sequenced from one sample in a study of T cell changes during pregnancy in multiple sclerosis. Here immunoSEQ multiplex PCR was the method, and the copy in TCRdb shows in-frame clones only, minus some. The sample carries roughly 50,000 clones, approximately 90% recorded once. The sample in question was CD4+ T cells from peripheral blood mononuclear cells, obtained after pregnancy. The receptors were gathered from a female donor with multiple sclerosis, enrolled in a pregnancy study.

V and J are TRBV28 and TRBJ1-4; D is possibly TRBD1 (5 bases). Germline CDR1 is MDHEN and CDR2 is SYDVKM. CDR3 length: 14 residues. V dropped 6 bases and J dropped 5 bases, with 13 bases sitting between them. This CDR3 reads CASRWGRANEKLFF. The CDR3 region has the DNA TGTGCCAGCAGGTGGGGCAGGGCAAATGAAAAACTGTTTTTT.

A remark on this clone: The same CDR3 can be traced to other DNA sequences in this sample. The V gene is TRBV19, the J gene TRBJ2-1; 13 bases fit TRBD2. The CDR3 is 15 amino acids. The V segment lost 4 bases and the J segment 7 bases; nucleotides outside the gene matches: 4. The V gene's germline CDR1 is LNHDA and CDR2 SQIVND (reference sequence). The CDR3, as DNA: TGTGCCAGTAGTACACTAGCGGGAGGGCCTAATGAGCAGTTCTTC. This gives the protein CASSTLAGGPNEQFF.

In nucleotides, the CDR3 is TGTGCCAGTAGCCGCGGGAGGGGATATGGCTACACCTTC. Translation gives CASSRGRGYGYTF. The rearrangement links TRBV19 to TRBJ1-2; TRBD1 might be the D (5 bases). The CDR3 has 13 amino acids. From germline, CDR1 is LNHDA and CDR2 SQIVND (reference sequence). With 6 bases removed from V and 5 bases from J, the gap between germline ends came to 13 bases.

The chain employs TRBV14 and TRBJ2-7; possible D gene TRBD2, 7 bases. With 4 bases removed from V and 4 bases from J, the gap between germline ends came to 17 bases. Per germline, CDR1 SGHDN and CDR2 FVKESK. The CDR3 runs 15 residues. For the CDR3, the DNA is TGTGCCAGCAGCCGCCAGGGCGGGGGCGTGTACGAGCAGTACTTC. This codes for CASSRQGGGVYEQYF.

This clone appeared a few times. The rearrangement links TRBV30 to TRBJ2-5; 7 nucleotides line up with TRBD2. J was trimmed by 2 bases and V by 4 bases; bases with no gene match: 22. This CDR3 has 19 amino acids. Germline V CDR1 and CDR2: GTSNPN, SVGIG (reference sequence). CDR3 bases: TGTGCCTGGACGACGAGGTTTGCGCGCCAGGCTAGCGGACAAGAGACCCAGTACTTC. Its translation is CAWTTRFARQASGQETQYF.

V usage is TRBV18 and J usage is TRBJ2-3; no clear D gene. Deletions cut 5 bases from V and 0 bases from J, with 6 bases between. Germline assignment: CDR1 KGHSH and CDR2 LQKENI. The length of the CDR3 is 13 residues. The CDR3 region has the DNA TGTGCCAGCTCATCGACTAGCACAGATACGCAGTATTTT. Protein sequence: CASSSTSTDTQYF.

The CDR3 is CASTPRGNTEAFF. The CDR3 bases are TGTGCCAGCACCCCCCGGGGGAACACTGAAGCTTTCTTT. This rearrangement joins TRBV6-1 to TRBJ1-1, with D unresolved. V was cut by 7 bases and J by 1 base, with 10 bases left in between. CDR1 is MNHNS, CDR2 SASEGT, per germline. The CDR3 sequence is 13 residues long.

The chain carries TRBV27 and TRBJ2-7, with TRBD1 as a possible D gene (5 bases). V lost 6 bases and J 3 bases, leaving 15 bases between the germline ends. The length of the CDR3 is 14 residues. Germline CDR1 reads MNHEY; CDR2 reads SMNVEV (reference sequence). The CDR3 DNA follows: TGTGCCAGCAGCCGCCCAGGGCCAATCTACGAGCAGTACTTC. Its protein product is CASSRPGPIYEQYF.

The chain uses TRBV20-1 and TRBJ2-1, with D uncertain. From germline, CDR1 is DFQATT and CDR2 SNEGSKA (reference sequence). Deletions cut 2 bases from V and 6 bases from J, with 5 bases between. The CDR3 consists of 11 residues. In DNA form, the CDR3 reads TGCAGTGCTAGACGGTCCAATGAGCAGTTCTTC. Protein product: CSARRSNEQFF.

Written as DNA, the CDR3 is TGCGCCAGCAGCGGAACAGGGGTTTCTGTCCAAGAGACCCAGTACTTC. This translates into CASSGTGVSVQETQYF. This chain links TRBV5-1 with TRBJ2-5; TRBD1 matches at 7 bases. The V and J ends lost 4 bases and 1 base, in that order; junction bases with no gene match: 10. CDR1 is SGHRS and CDR2 is YFSETQ in the germline V gene. This CDR3 has 16 residues. Full variable domain (remainder filled in from reference TRBV5-1 and TRBJ2-5): KAGVTQTPRYLIKTRGQQVTLSCSPISGHRSVSWYQQTPGQGLQFLFEYFSETQRNKGNFPGRFSGRQFSNSRSEMNVSTLELGDSALYLCASSGTGVSVQETQYFGPGTRLLVL.

This clone was seen once. The chain links TRBV2 to TRBJ1-4, with D hard to call. Trimming cost V 6 bases and J 2 bases, with 10 bases left between them. From germline, CDR1 is SNHLY and CDR2 FYNNEI. The CDR3 runs to 14 residues. DNA of the CDR3: TGTGCCAGCAGCTACGGTATGACTAATGAAAAACTGTTTTTT. Its translation is CASSYGMTNEKLFF.

This sequence joins TRBV20-1 and TRBJ2-7, with D hard to call. Germline CDR1 DFQATT, CDR2 SNEGSKA (reference sequence). The germline V and J ends were trimmed by 5 bases and 3 bases, with 8 bases remaining between them. This CDR3 region has 11 residues. The CDR3 bases are TGCAGTGCTCGACTCATCTACGAGCAGTACTTC. Translation: CSARLIYEQYF.

This chain uses TRBV7-6 with TRBJ2-5, with 10 bases matching TRBD2. Trimming took 5 bases from V and 2 from J; bases not matched to a gene: 11. Germline lookup yields CDR1 SGHVS and CDR2 FNYEAQ. The CDR3 runs 17 residues. The CDR3 sequence is CASSQLAGTSEQETQYF. The CDR3 DNA reads TGTGCCAGCAGCCAACTAGCCGGGACTAGCGAGCAAGAGACCCAGTACTTC. Filled out from reference TRBV7-6 and TRBJ2-5, the complete variable domain reads GAGVSQSPRYKVTKRGQDVALRCDPISGHVSLYWYRQALGQGPEFLTYFNYEAQQDKSGLPNDRFSAERPEGSISTLTIQRTEQRDSAMYRCASSQLAGTSEQETQYFGPGTRLLVL.

This chain links TRBV30 with TRBJ1-1, with D perhaps TRBD1 (6 bases). The germline V gene encodes CDR1 GTSNPN and CDR2 SVGIG (reference sequence). The CDR3 covers 15 residues. V lost 0 bases and J lost 8, with 19 bases in between. The CDR3 reads CAWSVWGTQGREAFF. The CDR3 nucleotides are TGTGCCTGGAGTGTTTGGGGGACACAGGGCCGGGAAGCTTTCTTT.

The chain uses TRBV19 and TRBJ2-7; D is unresolved. CDR1 is LNHDA, CDR2 SQIVND, per germline (reference sequence). With 4 bases removed from V and 3 bases from J, the gap between germline ends came to 7 bases. The CDR3 is made up of 12 amino acids. CDR3 DNA sequence: TGTGCCAGTAGTACTAGTGGCTACGAGCAGTACTTC. Amino acid sequence: CASSTSGYEQYF.

This clone was counted a single time. This rearrangement joins TRBV5-6 to TRBJ2-7; 7 bases agree with TRBD1. With 6 bases clipped from V and 4 bases from J, the junction kept 7 bases outside the gene matches. The germline V gene has CDR1 SGHDT and CDR2 YYEEEE. The CDR3 spans 13 residues. This CDR3 reads CASTSRGLYEQYF. The CDR3 nucleotides read TGTGCCAGCACCTCAAGGGGGCTATACGAGCAGTACTTC.

The J gene is TRBJ1-2, the V gene TRBV4-1; D perhaps matches TRBD1 (6 bases). V gave up 0 bases and J gave up 8 bases, with 10 bases separating them. In germline, CDR1 is MGHRA, CDR2 YSYEKL. The CDR3 contains 13 residues. CDR3 bases: TGCGCCAGCAGCCAAGAGGGGGCAGGGGGCTACACCTTC. It specifies CASSQEGAGGYTF.

V is TRBV4-2 and J is TRBJ1-4; D gene uncertain. The ends were cut back, 4 bases at V and 2 bases at J, with 11 bases in the middle. The germline V gene encodes CDR1 LGHNA and CDR2 YNFKEQ. This CDR3 is built from 15 residues. The CDR3 region has the DNA TGTGCCAGCAGCCCCAGACTGCAGACTAATGAAAAACTGTTTTTT. Protein sequence: CASSPRLQTNEKLFF.

This clone has more than one count but fewer than ten. The chain combines TRBV19 with TRBJ1-1; D is ambiguous. Trimming shortened V by 1 base and J by 2 bases, and 5 bases separated the two germline ends. Looked up from germline, CDR1 is LNHDA and CDR2 is SQIVND (reference sequence). The CDR3 length is 13 residues. This chain's CDR3 is CASSIGANTEAFF. CDR3 nucleotides: TGTGCCAGTAGTATAGGCGCTAACACTGAAGCTTTCTTT.

This chain joins TRBV18 and TRBJ1-3, with D maybe TRBD1 (5 bases). The CDR3 contains 12 residues. Between the trimmed V and J ends, which lost 6 bases and 6 bases, there was a span of 9 bases. Germline V gene sequence: CDR1 KGHSH, CDR2 LQKENI. CDR3 nucleotides: TGTGCCAGCTCGCTACAGGAAAACACCATATATTTT. This translates into CASSLQENTIYF.

The genes are TRBV27 and TRBJ2-1; 12 bases align to TRBD2. The germline V gene encodes CDR1 MNHEY and CDR2 SMNVEV (reference sequence). Trimming took 0 bases from V and 2 from J; bases not matched to a gene: 5. CDR3 length equals 18 residues. In DNA, the CDR3 is TGTGCCAGCAGTTTATCGCGGCGGACTAGCGGGGCCTACAATGAGCAGTTCTTC. It is translated as CASSLSRRTSGAYNEQFF.

The V and J genes are TRBV2 and TRBJ1-1, with D perhaps matching TRBD1 (5 bases). Germline V gene lookup returns CDR1 SNHLY and CDR2 FYNNEI. This CDR3 is 13 amino acids long. V gave up 8 bases and J gave up 1 base, with 11 bases separating them. The CDR3 coding sequence is TGTGCCAGCGGGGCGGGGAGGAACACTGAAGCTTTCTTT. Its translation is CASGAGRNTEAFF.

This clone was recorded a few times. The chain carries TRBV30 and TRBJ1-1; 9 bases match TRBD1. The CDR3 sequence is 12 residues long. V lost 2 bases and J lost 8; bases outside the gene matches: 3. CDR1 is GTSNPN, CDR2 SVGIG, per germline (reference sequence). CDR3: CAWSWDRAEAFF. The CDR3 DNA follows: TGTGCCTGGAGTTGGGACAGGGCCGAAGCTTTCTTT.

This rearrangement joins TRBV27 to TRBJ1-5, with D tentatively TRBD1 (5 bases). Trimming took off 3 bases at V and 5 bases at J, with 17 bases between the two ends. CDR3 length: 16 residues. Germline V gene sequence: CDR1 MNHEY, CDR2 SMNVEV (reference sequence). CDR3 protein: CASSFFGANGHQPQHF. In nucleotides, the CDR3 is TGTGCCAGCAGTTTTTTTGGGGCGAATGGGCATCAGCCCCAGCATTTT.

V is TRBV15 and J is TRBJ2-1; 11 bases match TRBD2. CDR1 and CDR2 (germline): LNHNV, YYDKDF (reference sequence). The length of the CDR3 is 17 residues. The V and J ends lost 1 base and 9 bases, in that order; junction bases with no gene match: 11. CDR3 sequence: CATSRGEAGTSGPEQFF. As DNA, the CDR3 is TGTGCCACCAGCAGAGGAGAGGCCGGGACTAGCGGACCTGAGCAGTTCTTC.

The chain employs TRBV30 and TRBJ1-2; possibly TRBD1 for D (6 bases). This CDR3 spans 13 amino acids. Germline V gene lookup returns CDR1 GTSNPN and CDR2 SVGIG (reference sequence). V gave up 1 base and J gave up 6 bases, with 12 bases separating them. The CDR3 loop is CAWSDRAPNGYTF. CDR3 DNA sequence: TGTGCCTGGAGTGACAGGGCCCCAAATGGCTACACCTTC.

The chain couples TRBV28 to TRBJ1-2; a weak D match, TRBD1 (5 bases). This CDR3 has 12 amino acids. The germline V gene has CDR1 MDHEN and CDR2 SYDVKM. V was trimmed by 8 bases and J by 1 base, leaving 8 bases between them. The CDR3 loop reads CASRGGNYGYTF. The CDR3 coding sequence is TGTGCCAGCCGCGGGGGTAACTATGGCTACACCTTC.